The text below deals with one TCR beta chain. The target antigen is unknown. Trimming took off 6 bases at V and 4 bases at J, with 16 bases between the two ends. Germline V gene data show CDR1 as SGHNT and CDR2 as YYREEE (reference sequence). The CDR3 consists of 14 residues. The PCR made use of 60 Vbeta and 13 Jbeta primers. Clones were read by immunoSEQ multiplex PCR, and TCRdb kept only the in-frame ones, dropping some. The sample shows some 190,000 clones, around 84% of them seen only once. Regarding donors, all were healthy bone marrow donors. This sample is drawn from a study of cytomegalovirus exposure and HLA in healthy donors. About the research overall: The approximately 120 million unique TCR beta sequences, from about 190 million T cells, were found by an earlier analysis. Findings and caveats of the study: Many donors shared some public TCRs, even though most TCR sequences were rare. The presence/absence work took it that sequencing depth was about the same across donors.

This chain uses TRBV5-4 with TRBJ1-1; D uncertain. The clonotype originates from a boy younger than 10 in good health and CMV-seronegative. Sequenced: PBMCs. CDR3 loop: CASNNVAEATEAFF. CDR3 sequence (DNA): TGTGCCAGCAATAACGTCGCAGAGGCCACTGAAGCTTTCTTT.